The 23 T cell receptor beta chains below come from one sample, sequenced in a study of cytomegalovirus exposure and HLA in healthy donors. With 60 Vbeta and 13 Jbeta primers, the PCR was carried out. Some clones are missing from TCRdb's copy, which holds only in-frame ones; the method was immunoSEQ multiplex PCR. The top ten hold 3.6% of the sample, which has 95,000 to 150,000 clones, under 90% seen once. Input material: PBMCs. These receptors came from a woman between 40 and 50 years old in good health and CMV-seropositive.

V gene TRBV5-6 combines with J gene TRBJ1-5; 7 bases line up with TRBD1. J was trimmed by 4 bases and V by 4 bases; bases with no gene match: 5. Germline V CDR1 and CDR2: SGHDT, YYEEEE. The CDR3 is 14 residues long. As DNA, the CDR3 is TGTGCCAGCAGCGATGGACAGGCAAATCAGCCCCAGCATTTT. The encoded protein is CASSDGQANQPQHF. The full variable domain, in which reference TRBV5-6 and TRBJ1-5 provide the parts outside the CDR3, is DAGVTQSPTHLIKTRGQQVTLRCSPKSGHDTVSWYQQALGQGPQFIFQYYEEEERQRGNFPDRFSGHQFPNYSSELNVNALLLGDSALYLCASSDGQANQPQHFGDGTRLSIL.

The chain recombines TRBV9 with TRBJ2-3, with TRBD2 identical over 7 bases. Looked up from germline, CDR1 is SGDLS and CDR2 is YYNGEE. This CDR3 comprises 14 residues. V lost 4 bases to trimming and J lost 3 bases; unmatched junction nucleotides: 5. As DNA, the CDR3 is TGTGCCAGCAGCAAAGGACTAGATACAGATACGCAGTATTTT. It codes for CASSKGLDTDTQYF.

V and J are TRBV19 and TRBJ1-1; 9 bases fit TRBD1. Germline lookup yields CDR1 LNHDA and CDR2 SQIVND (reference sequence). With 1 base clipped from V and 6 bases from J, the junction kept 6 bases outside the gene matches. This CDR3 has 15 residues. CDR3 DNA sequence: TGTGCCAGTAGTATAGTTACAGGGGGCGATTCTGAAGCTTTCTTT. Its protein is CASSIVTGGDSEAFF.

The rearrangement joins TRBV7-9 to TRBJ1-4; no clear D. The CDR3 is made up of 15 amino acids. Germline V gene sequence: CDR1 SEHNR, CDR2 FQNEAQ (reference sequence). Trimming took 1 base from V and 0 from J, leaving 6 bases between them. CDR3 nucleotides: TGTGCCAGCAGCTTAGACACTACAACTAATGAAAAACTGTTTTTT. Residues: CASSLDTTTNEKLFF.

The chain is built from TRBV19 and TRBJ1-5, with TRBD1 identical over 9 bases. The CDR3 extends over 15 amino acids. CDR1 and CDR2 (germline): LNHDA, SQIVND (reference sequence). V lost 6 bases, J lost 4 bases, and 7 bases stayed unmatched. The CDR3 coding sequence is TGTGCCAGTAGACACAGGGGGCAAGGTAATCAGCCCCAGCATTTT. Translation: CASRHRGQGNQPQHF.

The chain is built from TRBV6-6 and TRBJ1-2; 7 nucleotides align to TRBD1. This CDR3 is built from 15 residues. J gave up 0 bases and V 5 bases, and 6 bases lay outside the gene matches. Germline-derived CDR1 and CDR2 are MNHNY and SVGAGI (reference sequence). CDR3 in DNA: TGTGCCAGCAGTCCCACAGGGGCTACTAACTATGGCTACACCTTC. It is translated as CASSPTGATNYGYTF.

This clone has more than one count but fewer than ten. The junction and the germline gene differ at one end; a read error may be behind it. V usage is TRBV10-2 and J usage is TRBJ2-1, with D possibly matching TRBD2 (7 bases). The germline gives CDR1 WSHSY, CDR2 SAAADI. CDR3 length: 13 residues. CDR3 sequence: CASSVGGGGGWIF. The CDR3 region has the DNA TGCGCCAGCAGTGTCGGCGGGGGCGGGGGCTGGATCTTC.

The rearrangement joins TRBV30 to TRBJ1-1; 11 bases are shared with TRBD1. The CDR3 covers 16 residues. Germline assignment: CDR1 GTSNPN and CDR2 SVGIG (reference sequence). V shed 1 base and J 11 bases; nucleotides not matched to a gene: 15. As DNA, the CDR3 is TGTGCCTGGAGTGGCCCGGGACAGGGGGAAGCAAGTAGGGCTTTCTTT. This sequence encodes CAWSGPGQGEASRAFF.

There are a few counts of this clone. The chain is built from TRBV6-1 and TRBJ2-1; TRBD2 agrees at 7 bases. This CDR3 spans 15 amino acids. Germline values: CDR1 MNHNS, CDR2 SASEGT. The ends lost 1 base at V and 5 bases at J; junction bases unmatched: 5. CDR3 region: CASSEVGLVNNEQFF. CDR3 sequence (DNA): TGTGCCAGCAGTGAAGTTGGACTAGTGAACAATGAGCAGTTCTTC.

This sequence joins TRBV5-6 and TRBJ1-5; D not resolved. This CDR3 contains 15 residues. Trimming removed 0 bases at V and 1 base at J, with 8 bases between. CDR1 and CDR2 (germline): SGHDT, YYEEEE. The chain's CDR3 is CASSLGGYSNQPQHF. The CDR3 nucleotides read TGTGCCAGCAGCTTGGGCGGGTACAGCAATCAGCCCCAGCATTTT. The whole variable domain, remainder taken from reference TRBV5-6 and TRBJ1-5, is DAGVTQSPTHLIKTRGQQVTLRCSPKSGHDTVSWYQQALGQGPQFIFQYYEEEERQRGNFPDRFSGHQFPNYSSELNVNALLLGDSALYLCASSLGGYSNQPQHFGDGTRLSIL.

CDR3: CAWTSGGTYEQYF. In nucleotides, the CDR3 is TGTGCCTGGACTAGCGGGGGGACCTACGAGCAGTACTTC. This chain uses TRBV30 with TRBJ2-7, with 11 nucleotides matching TRBD2. There are 13 residues in the CDR3. After removal of 4 bases from V and 2 bases from J, the junction contained 1 base not matched to a gene. Germline V lookup: CDR1 GTSNPN, CDR2 SVGIG (reference sequence). Complete variable domain (other parts from reference TRBV30 and TRBJ2-7): SQTIHQWPATLVQPVGSPLSLECTVEGTSNPNLYWYRQAAGRGLQLLFYSVGIGQISSEVPQNLSASRPQDRQFILSSKKLLLSDSGFYLCAWTSGGTYEQYFGPGTRLTVT.

This clone has only one observation. The chain links TRBV10-2 to TRBJ2-1; D call uncertain. Looked up from germline, CDR1 is WSHSY and CDR2 is SAAADI. The CDR3 contains 14 residues. Trimming shortened V by 3 bases and J by 0 bases, and 6 bases separated the two germline ends. In nucleotides, the CDR3 is TGCGCCAGCAGTGACCGCTACTCCTACAATGAGCAGTTCTTC. The encoded protein is CASSDRYSYNEQFF.

This clone was observed a handful of times. The chain joins TRBV5-6 to TRBJ2-2; TRBD1 is a possible D gene (5 bases). Looked up from germline, CDR1 is SGHDT and CDR2 is YYEEEE. Trimming cost V 3 bases and J 6 bases, with 18 bases left between them. The CDR3 spans 16 residues. The DNA for the CDR3 is TGTGCCAGCAGCTCTACCCCCAGGGCCACGGCCGGGGAGCTGTTTTTT. Translation gives CASSSTPRATAGELFF.

Turning to this clone: Germline is not matched at one junction end, which may reflect a read error. V is TRBV7-7 and J is TRBJ1-4, with TRBD1 matching over 8 bases. Germline V gives CDR1 SSHAT, CDR2 FNYEAQ (reference sequence). The CDR3 contains 13 residues. CDR3 nucleotides: TGTGCTAGCAGCCGGGACAGGAATGAAAAACTGTTTTTT. It specifies CASSRDRNEKLFF. The complete variable domain, with remaining parts taken from reference TRBV7-7 and TRBJ1-4, reads GAGVSQSPRYKVTKRGQDVTLRCDPISSHATLYWYQQALGQGPEFLTYFNYEAQPDKSGLPSDRFSAERPEGSISTLTIQRTEQRDSAMYRCASSRDRNEKLFFGSGTQLSVL.

This clone showed up just once. The rearrangement uses TRBV7-8 and TRBJ2-7; 10 bases agree with TRBD1. Trimming cost V 6 bases and J 4 bases; bases outside gene matches: 6. There are 14 residues in the CDR3. Germline-derived CDR1 and CDR2 are SGHVS and FQNEAQ. The CDR3 coding sequence is TGTGCCAGCAGATTGGACAGGGGGGGATACGAGCAGTACTTC. It encodes CASRLDRGGYEQYF.

J is TRBJ2-5 and V is TRBV11-2; D unclear. The V gene lost 2 bases and the J gene lost 4 bases, with 11 bases spanning the gap. Germline V CDR1 and CDR2: SGHAT, FQNNGV. This CDR3 contains 14 residues. This CDR3 is CASSLFLQAETQYF. As DNA, the CDR3 is TGTGCCAGCAGCTTATTTCTTCAAGCAGAGACCCAGTACTTC.

The V and J genes are TRBV7-2 and TRBJ1-5; D is perhaps TRBD1 (6 bases). Per germline, CDR1 SGHTA and CDR2 FQGNSA. The CDR3 has 14 residues. Trimming removed 1 base at V and 7 bases at J, with 11 bases between. The CDR3 region is CASSLDGQSQPQHF. CDR3 coding DNA: TGTGCCAGCAGCTTAGATGGACAGTCCCAGCCCCAGCATTTT. Full variable domain (outside the CDR3, taken from reference TRBV7-2 and TRBJ1-5): GAGVSQSPSNKVTEKGKDVELRCDPISGHTALYWYRQSLGQGLEFLIYFQGNSAPDKSGLPSDRFSAERTGGSVSTLTIQRTQQEDSAVYLCASSLDGQSQPQHFGDGTRLSIL.

This CDR3 is CASSLDRDNYGYTF. The CDR3 DNA sequence: TGTGCCAGCAGCTTAGACAGGGACAACTATGGCTACACCTTC. This rearrangement joins TRBV7-9 to TRBJ1-2, with a possible D match to TRBD1 (6 bases). V shed 1 base and J shed 2 bases, with 8 bases lying between them. Germline CDR1 and CDR2: SEHNR and FQNEAQ (reference sequence). CDR3 length equals 14 residues.

The J gene is TRBJ2-7, the V gene TRBV5-1; 9 bases fit TRBD1. Germline V CDR1 and CDR2: SGHRS, YFSETQ. J was trimmed by 3 bases and V by 6 bases; bases with no gene match: 7. This CDR3 has 14 residues. Here the CDR3 DNA reads TGCGCCAGCAAGGAGGACAGGGGTAACTACGAGCAGTACTTC. This codes for CASKEDRGNYEQYF.

This chain links TRBV5-6 with TRBJ2-7; possible D gene TRBD1, 8 bases. V was trimmed by 3 bases and J by 0 bases, leaving 22 bases between them. Germline V CDR1 and CDR2: SGHDT, YYEEEE. The length of the CDR3 is 18 residues. This chain's CDR3 is CASSYGGGGQDNSYEQYF. In DNA, the CDR3 is TGTGCCAGCAGCTATGGAGGGGGGGGACAGGACAACTCCTACGAGCAGTACTTC.

The CDR3 nucleotides are TGTGCCAGCAGCTTAGATGCAGGGGAAGTGGCTGACAATCAGCCCCAGCATTTT. Translated, it gives CASSLDAGEVADNQPQHF. The chain couples TRBV7-9 to TRBJ1-5; D is possibly TRBD1 (6 bases). Germline-derived CDR1 and CDR2 are SEHNR and FQNEAQ (reference sequence). V dropped 1 base and J dropped 3 bases, with 19 bases sitting between them. CDR3 size: 18 residues.

This chain uses TRBV5-4 with TRBJ1-1; a possible D gene is TRBD1 (6 bases). V was cut by 2 bases and J by 1 base, with 12 bases left in between. The CDR3 consists of 15 residues. The germline V gene has CDR1 SGHNT and CDR2 YYREEE (reference sequence). For the CDR3, the DNA is TGTGCCAGCAGCTTTTACAGGGTGAGGAACACTGAAGCTTTCTTT. It codes for CASSFYRVRNTEAFF.

The genes are TRBV27 and TRBJ2-3; D ambiguous. Germline V gene sequence: CDR1 MNHEY, CDR2 SMNVEV (reference sequence). The CDR3 is made up of 14 amino acids. Trimming took 2 bases from V and 2 from J, leaving 8 bases between them. This chain's CDR3 is CASSLRGNTDTQYF. CDR3 bases: TGTGCCAGCAGTTTACGAGGAAACACAGATACGCAGTATTTT.